The clone carrying this TCR beta chain was recorded many times. Its target is not known. This specimen belongs to a study of identical twins. Study outcomes and limitations: Excess twin sharing in beta out-of-frame sequences was weaker.

Germline V gene data show CDR1 as SNHLY and CDR2 as FYNNEI. There are 13 residues in the CDR3. V lost 6 bases, J lost 4 bases, and 3 bases stayed unmatched. TCRdb analysed the 5' RACE reads with MiXCR anew, one entry per CDR3 protein. The sample holds around 300,000 distinct CDR3 sequences; less than 9% are singletons and the top ten take less than 2.5%. These data were also filed under a second study, of yellow fever vaccine responses in identical twins.

What was sequenced was memory (CD45RO+) T cells sorted from blood. The receptor was isolated from a woman in her late teens or twenties in good health. The rearrangement links TRBV2 to TRBJ2-7; TRBD2 matches 10 bases. CDR3 sequence: CASRPSGRYEQYF. CDR3 bases: TGTGCCAGCAGGCCTAGCGGGAGATACGAGCAGTACTTC.